This T cell receptor (beta chain) was identified in a study of OX40 agonist ivuxolimab in advanced cancers. This CDR3 is 13 amino acids long. Germline CDR1 reads SGHTA; CDR2 reads FQGNSA. Trimming removed 4 bases at V and 2 bases at J, with 9 bases between. General study findings and limits: On average, a greater number of expanded clones characterised CD8+ T cells relative to CD4+. Low normalized T-cell clonal expansion was also seen in some nonresponders.

Autoimmune disease history or systemic immunosuppression excluded patients. TCRdb's table, derived via immunoSEQ multiplex PCR, lists solely in-frame clones and lacks some. The data show 16,000 or so clones, roughly 71% seen once. In the case of this clone: Its target is not known.

This specimen consisted of CD4+ or CD8+ T cells sorted from blood, obtained in a trial of the OX40 agonist ivuxolimab. V usage is TRBV7-2 and J usage is TRBJ2-7; maybe TRBD2 (5 bases). The source is an adult with an advanced solid tumor such as melanoma, head and neck, liver or kidney cancer. This CDR3 reads CASSWTGTYEQYF. CDR3 nucleotides: TGTGCCAGCAGCTGGACTGGTACCTACGAGCAGTACTTC.